The sequence of this T cell receptor (beta chain) was determined in a study of T cell repertoires in cytomegalovirus infection. Looking at the study overall: Both a matching HLA type and CMV infection were indicated by public TCR beta signatures.

TCRdb independently ran MiXCR on the reads; one entry per CDR3 protein. The sample lists about 740,000 distinct CDR3 sequences; roughly 35% were seen once. This CDR3 is 15 amino acids long. CDR1 is MDHEN and CDR2 is SYDVKM in the germline V gene. Between the trimmed V and J ends, which lost 3 bases and 9 bases, there was a span of 15 bases. Findings and caveats of the study: Dominant in the ex vivo response were TCR beta clonotypes restricted by HLA-C and specific for CMV. Identification of carriers of CMV plus the relevant HLA was performed using cumulative public TCR beta family frequency.

In this sample, this clonotype turned up many times. Its antigen is undetermined. This clonotype was obtained from a human donor in good health (CMV status not recorded). Some clones in this sample may be carry-over from other donors' samples. V usage is TRBV28 and J usage is TRBJ1-6, with a weak D call TRBD1 (6 bases). Sequencing input: PBMCs. CDR3 in amino acids: CASSLSGQLTSPLHF. The CDR3 coding sequence is TGTGCCAGCAGTTTGTCCGGACAGCTAACTTCACCCCTCCACTTT.